Listed here are 5 T cell receptor beta chains from one sample, sequenced in a study of shared T cell receptors in the human thymus. Clones were read by immunoSEQ multiplex PCR, and TCRdb kept only the in-frame ones, dropping some. The sample lists approximately 400,000 clones; around 93% were seen once. Sequencing was performed on thymocytes. The receptors shown here come from a human donor.

The chain has TRBV7-9 and TRBJ2-5, with 7 positions matching TRBD2. V lost 5 bases and J lost 3; bases outside the gene matches: 6. There are 14 residues in the CDR3. Looked up from germline, CDR1 is SEHNR and CDR2 is FQNEAQ (reference sequence). The CDR3, as DNA: TGTGCCAGCAGCCCGGGACTATATGAAGAGACCCAGTACTTC. It specifies CASSPGLYEETQYF. The full variable domain, rest sourced from reference TRBV7-9 and TRBJ2-5, is DTGVSQNPRHKITKRGQNVTFRCDPISEHNRLYWYRQTLGQGPEFLTYFQNEAQLEKSRLLSDRFSAERPKGSFSTLEIQRTEQGDSAMYLCASSPGLYEETQYFGPGTRLLVL.

CDR3: CATASGQGPCNQPQHF. DNA of the CDR3: TGTGCCACCGCCTCGGGACAGGGGCCCTGCAATCAGCCCCAGCATTTT. The chain uses TRBV19 and TRBJ1-5, with 10 positions matching TRBD1. Germline V gene sequence: CDR1 LNHDA, CDR2 SQIVND (reference sequence). The CDR3 has 16 residues. V trimming: 10 bases; J trimming: 2 bases; junction bases outside the gene matches: 11.

The chain carries TRBV27 and TRBJ2-7; no reliable D call. CDR1 is MNHEY and CDR2 is SMNVEV in the germline V gene (reference sequence). V lost 3 bases to trimming and J lost 2 bases, with 8 bases between them. CDR3 length: 13 amino acids. In nucleotides, the CDR3 is TGTGCCAGCAGTTTCGCTGATACCTACGAGCAGTACTTC. It encodes CASSFADTYEQYF.

The chain has TRBV7-2 and TRBJ2-7; D might be TRBD1 or TRBD2, each matching 5 bases. Per germline, CDR1 SGHTA and CDR2 FQGNSA. This CDR3 is built from 14 residues. Trimming took 6 bases from V and 7 from J, leaving 19 bases between them. CDR3 nucleotides: TGTGCCAGCAGTCCTGAAAAGGGGAGCAAGGAGCAGTACTTC. Translated, it gives CASSPEKGSKEQYF. Complete variable domain (other parts from reference TRBV7-2 and TRBJ2-7): GAGVSQSPSNKVTEKGKDVELRCDPISGHTALYWYRQSLGQGLEFLIYFQGNSAPDKSGLPSDRFSAERTGGSVSTLTIQRTQQEDSAVYLCASSPEKGSKEQYFGPGTRLTVT.

The chain uses TRBV28 and TRBJ2-1; a weak D match, TRBD1 (6 bases). Germline CDR1 MDHEN, CDR2 SYDVKM. Trimming cost V 8 bases and J 4 bases, with 18 bases left between them. This CDR3 region has 15 residues. The CDR3 loop is CASLLDRQWYNEQFF. CDR3 DNA sequence: TGTGCCAGCCTTCTCGACAGGCAGTGGTACAATGAGCAGTTCTTC.